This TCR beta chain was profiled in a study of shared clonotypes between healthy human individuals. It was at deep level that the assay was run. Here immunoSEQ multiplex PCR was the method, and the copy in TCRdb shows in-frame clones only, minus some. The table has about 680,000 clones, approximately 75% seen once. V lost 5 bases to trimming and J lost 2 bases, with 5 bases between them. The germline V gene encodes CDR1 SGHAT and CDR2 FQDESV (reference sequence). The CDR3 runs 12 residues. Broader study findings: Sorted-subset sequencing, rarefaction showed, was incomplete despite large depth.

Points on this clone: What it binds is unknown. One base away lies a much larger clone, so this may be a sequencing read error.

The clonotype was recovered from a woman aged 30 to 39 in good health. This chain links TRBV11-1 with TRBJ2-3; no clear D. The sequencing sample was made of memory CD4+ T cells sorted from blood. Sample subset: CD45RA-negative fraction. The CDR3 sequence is CASSIYTDTQYF. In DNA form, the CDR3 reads TGTGCCAGCAGCATCTACACAGATACGCAGTATTTT.